Below, 27 T cell receptor beta chains from the same sample are listed, as sequenced in a study of metastatic and nonmetastatic thyroid tumors. Patients had received no treatment of any kind before thyroid surgery. TCRdb re-analyzed the PCR reads through MiXCR. The data hold 50,000 or so clones, with approximately 20% observed a single time. The specimen was blood. The receptors originated from a male donor with papillary thyroid cancer or a benign thyroid nodule (not recorded which). Some clones in this sample may be carry-over from other donors' samples.

The sample holds many counts of this clone. This chain joins TRBV13 and TRBJ2-5, with TRBD2 identical over 7 bases. The junction had 6 bases not matched to a gene; V was cut back by 2 bases and J by 0 bases. Looked up from germline, CDR1 is PRHDT and CDR2 is FYEKMQ (reference sequence). CDR3 length: 16 amino acids. The CDR3 DNA sequence: TGTGCCAGCAGCTTATGGGGTAGCGGGTACCAAGAGACCCAGTACTTC. Encoded protein: CASSLWGSGYQETQYF.

By sample share, this clone is medium-sized. The V gene is TRBV6-4, the J gene TRBJ2-3; 14 bases line up with TRBD2. Germline CDR1 MRHNA, CDR2 SNTAGT. Trimming at V came to 0 bases and at J to 4 bases, leaving 0 bases not matched to a gene. The length of the CDR3 is 16 residues. CDR3 nucleotide sequence: TGTGCCAGCAGTGACTCGACTAGCGGGGGGGCAGATACGCAGTATTTT. Protein product: CASSDSTSGGADTQYF.

The gene calls are TRBV20-1 and TRBJ2-7; D may correspond to TRBD1 or TRBD2 (6 bases each). With 2 bases removed from V and 0 bases from J, the gap between germline ends came to 14 bases. The germline V gene encodes CDR1 DFQATT and CDR2 SNEGSKA (reference sequence). This CDR3 spans 15 amino acids. The CDR3 bases are TGCAGTGCTAGACGAACACAGGGAGGCTCCTACGAGCAGTACTTC. This codes for CSARRTQGGSYEQYF.

This clone has at least ten counts. V gene TRBV19 combines with J gene TRBJ2-6; possibly TRBD2 for D (5 bases). The V end lost 2 bases, the J end lost 2 bases, and 7 bases lay between the germline ends. This CDR3 region has 15 residues. Germline values: CDR1 LNHDA, CDR2 SQIVND (reference sequence). This chain's CDR3 is CASSISGAGANVLTF. CDR3 coding DNA: TGTGCCAGTAGTATATCCGGGGCTGGGGCCAACGTCCTGACTTTC.

At least ten counts were recorded for this clone. The chain is built from TRBV7-9 and TRBJ2-4; 12 bases agree with TRBD2. V lost 2 bases, J lost 5 bases, and 4 bases stayed unmatched. The CDR3 totals 16 residues. Per the germline V gene, CDR1 is SEHNR and CDR2 is FQNEAQ (reference sequence). The CDR3 spells CASSLLAGGPENIQYF. As DNA, the CDR3 is TGTGCCAGCAGCTTACTAGCGGGAGGGCCCGAAAACATTCAGTACTTC.

This clone was counted ten times or more. The chain has TRBV27 and TRBJ2-1, with 10 bases identical to TRBD1. With V trimmed by 3 bases and J by 5 bases, 7 bases remained unmatched. Germline V gene lookup returns CDR1 MNHEY and CDR2 SMNVEV (reference sequence). The length of the CDR3 is 16 residues. CDR3 protein: CASSLFGTGADNEQFF. DNA of the CDR3: TGTGCCAGCAGTTTGTTCGGGACAGGGGCGGACAATGAGCAGTTCTTC.

This clone occurred many times. The V and J genes are TRBV6-2 or TRBV6-3 and TRBJ2-3, with 9 bases matching TRBD2. Germline CDR1 and CDR2: MNHEY and SVGEGT. V shed 4 bases and J 4 bases; nucleotides not matched to a gene: 3. This CDR3 comprises 14 residues. Here the CDR3 reads CASSLAGEADTQYF. CDR3 bases: TGTGCCAGCAGTTTAGCGGGAGAGGCAGATACGCAGTATTTT.

This chain joins TRBV6-1 and TRBJ2-3; 7 bases are shared with TRBD2. V lost 2 bases to trimming and J lost 2 bases; unmatched junction nucleotides: 4. CDR3 length equals 15 residues. The V gene's germline CDR1 is MNHNS and CDR2 SASEGT. The CDR3 here is CASSESGENTDTQYF. The DNA for the CDR3 is TGTGCCAGCAGTGAAAGCGGGGAGAACACAGATACGCAGTATTTT.

At least ten counts were recorded for this clone. The chain employs TRBV7-9 and TRBJ2-1; D is unclear. This CDR3 is 12 amino acids long. Trimming took 5 bases from V and 10 from J, leaving 12 bases between them. Germline V gene sequence: CDR1 SEHNR, CDR2 FQNEAQ (reference sequence). DNA of the CDR3: TGTGCCAGCAGCAAACAAGAGGCCGAGCAGTTCTTC. Amino acids: CASSKQEAEQFF.

This clone was found many times. The chain combines TRBV10-2 with TRBJ2-7, with 9 nucleotides matching TRBD1. The V gene's germline CDR1 is WSHSY and CDR2 SAAADI. The CDR3 extends over 14 amino acids. Trimming removed 6 bases from V and 6 bases from J; junction bases left unmatched: 9. CDR3 in DNA: TGCGCCAGCAGGCTACCGGGACAGGGTTCCGAGCAGTACTTC. Protein: CASRLPGQGSEQYF.

The sample holds many counts of this clone. J is TRBJ2-1 and V is TRBV6-1, with D tentatively TRBD2 (5 bases). The CDR3 sequence is 13 residues long. Trimming removed 6 bases from V and 4 bases from J, with 10 bases in between. Germline lookup yields CDR1 MNHNS and CDR2 SASEGT. The CDR3: CASSRDKYNEQFF. The CDR3 region has the DNA TGTGCCAGCAGCCGGGATAAATACAATGAGCAGTTCTTC.

This clone has at least ten counts. The chain uses TRBV3-1 and TRBJ2-1; D uncertain. The V end was cut by 0 bases, the J end by 10 bases, with 4 bases between. Germline CDR1 and CDR2: LGHDT and YNNKEL (reference sequence). CDR3 size: 11 residues. CDR3 in amino acids: CASSQEIEQFF. The CDR3 DNA reads TGTGCCAGCAGCCAAGAGATAGAGCAGTTCTTC.

V gene TRBV7-9 combines with J gene TRBJ2-1; 8 positions match TRBD2. Trimming cost V 7 bases and J 8 bases; bases outside gene matches: 10. The germline gives CDR1 SEHNR, CDR2 FQNEAQ (reference sequence). The CDR3 is 14 residues long. CDR3 DNA: TGTGCCAGCACGACTAGCGTAGTGGAGGATGAGCAGTTCTTC. Its protein product is CASTTSVVEDEQFF.

This clone has ten or more counts. The chain links TRBV20-1 to TRBJ1-4; D gene ambiguous. The CDR3 is 11 residues long. Germline values: CDR1 DFQATT, CDR2 SNEGSKA (reference sequence). The ends were cut back, 2 bases at V and 4 bases at J, with 2 bases in the middle. The DNA for the CDR3 is TGCAGTGCTAGAAATAATGAAAAACTGTTTTTT. Translating it yields CSARNNEKLFF.

The chain has TRBV11-2 and TRBJ2-1; D gene uncertain. Germline CDR1 is SGHAT and CDR2 is FQNNGV. The CDR3 has 11 residues. V was shortened by 7 bases and J by 12 bases, with 13 bases between the two germline ends. The CDR3 sequence is CASILLDGQFF. CDR3 bases: TGTGCCAGCATCCTGCTGGATGGGCAGTTCTTC.

Only a few counts were recorded for this clone. One base away lies a much larger clone, so this may be a sequencing read error. The chain couples TRBV6-5 to TRBJ2-3; no clear D gene. CDR3 length: 15 amino acids. CDR1 is MNHEY and CDR2 is SVGAGI in the germline V gene. CDR3 nucleotide sequence: TGTGCCATCAGTTACCGGGCCGGCAGCACAGATACGCAGTATTTT. Its protein product is CAISYRAGSTDTQYF.

This clone has at least ten counts. V is TRBV5-4 and J is TRBJ1-4, with D hard to call. The germline V and J ends were trimmed by 4 bases and 5 bases, with 9 bases remaining between them. The germline V gene has CDR1 SGHNT and CDR2 YYREEE (reference sequence). The length of the CDR3 is 13 residues. The CDR3 DNA sequence: TGTGCCAGCAGCCGGACGGCCAATGAAAAACTGTTTTTT. Protein product: CASSRTANEKLFF.

CDR3 sequence (DNA): TGTGCCAGCAGCTTAGGGGGACAGTTATACTATAATTCACCCCTCCACTTT. This sequence encodes CASSLGGQLYYNSPLHF. V gene TRBV11-1 combines with J gene TRBJ1-6; 7 bases match TRBD1. Germline trimming cut 1 base from V and 3 bases from J; bases unmatched to any gene: 6. The CDR3 runs to 17 residues. Germline V gene data show CDR1 as SGHAT and CDR2 as FQDESV (reference sequence). The full variable domain, in which reference TRBV11-1 and TRBJ1-6 provide the parts outside the CDR3, is EAEVAQSPRYKITEKSQAVAFWCDPISGHATLYWYRQILGQGPELLVQFQDESVVDDSQLPKDRFSAERLKGVDSTLKIQPAELGDSAMYLCASSLGGQLYYNSPLHFGNGTRLTVT.

The chain couples TRBV6-2 or TRBV6-3 to TRBJ2-7; D is perhaps TRBD2 (6 bases). With 0 bases removed from V and 5 bases from J, the gap between germline ends came to 14 bases. The V gene's germline CDR1 is MNHEY and CDR2 SVGEGT. The CDR3 is made up of 15 amino acids. CDR3 in DNA: TGTGCCAGCAGTTACTCTAGGGACTCCACGAACGAGCAGTACTTC. It specifies CASSYSRDSTNEQYF.

This clone appeared a few times. The CDR3 DNA is TGTGCCAGCAGGGGGACTAGGGAAAGGTGTGAGCAGTTCTTC. Amino acid sequence: CASRGTRERCEQFF. The V call is TRBV6-1, the J call TRBJ2-1; 8 positions agree with TRBD2. The V gene end was trimmed by 6 bases and the J gene end by 9 bases; junction bases not matched to a gene: 10. The CDR3 has 14 residues. Germline CDR1 MNHNS, CDR2 SASEGT.

This clone appeared many times. This may arise from a read error, as a much more abundant clone is one base away. Other nucleotide sequences from this sample produce the same CDR3. The chain employs TRBV24-1 and TRBJ2-1; 8 bases line up with TRBD2. CDR3 length equals 16 residues. V trimming: 3 bases; J trimming: 6 bases; junction bases outside the gene matches: 9. Germline V CDR1 and CDR2: KGHDR, SFDVKD. Here the CDR3 reads CATSDPGTSGGNEQFF. CDR3 sequence (DNA): TGTGCCACCAGTGATCCCGGGACGAGCGGGGGCAATGAGCAGTTCTTC.

This clone was detected ten times or more. The junction shows a germline mismatch at one end, possibly a read error. The chain combines TRBV5-4 with TRBJ2-1, with D possibly being TRBD1 (6 bases). The CDR3 is 11 amino acids. The V gene's germline CDR1 is SGHNT and CDR2 YYREEE (reference sequence). The CDR3 nucleotides read TGTGCCAGCAGCTTGGACAGGGATATCTTGTTC. This translates into CASSLDRDILF.

The chain uses TRBV6-9 and TRBJ1-6; 8 bases map to TRBD1. V trimming: 6 bases; J trimming: 7 bases; junction bases outside the gene matches: 8. The CDR3 is 15 amino acids. Germline-derived CDR1 and CDR2 are MNHGY and SVAAGI. DNA of the CDR3: TGTGCCAGCAGCCCGGGGACAGGTCACAATTCACCCCTCCACTTT. Translation gives CASSPGTGHNSPLHF.

V is TRBV30 and J is TRBJ2-7; no reliable D call. Germline V gives CDR1 GTSNPN, CDR2 SVGIG (reference sequence). V lost 1 base and J lost 11, with 18 bases in between. This CDR3 has 13 amino acids. The CDR3 coding sequence is TGTGCCTGGAGTGCCGGATTCGGAGATGAGGAGTACTTC. Residues: CAWSAGFGDEEYF.

In this sample, this clone turned up a few times. This sample includes further DNA sequences coding for the same CDR3. This chain connects TRBV5-1 to TRBJ2-5; 9 nucleotides align to TRBD2. The CDR3 runs to 15 residues. Germline CDR1 SGHRS, CDR2 YFSETQ. The V gene end was trimmed by 4 bases and the J gene end by 7 bases; junction bases not matched to a gene: 11. DNA of the CDR3: TGCGCCAGCAGCAACCGAGCGGGAGGCCTCATGACCCAGTACTTC. Protein: CASSNRAGGLMTQYF. The variable domain in full, with the rest retrieved from reference TRBV5-1 and TRBJ2-5, is KAGVTQTPRYLIKTRGQQVTLSCSPISGHRSVSWYQQTPGQGLQFLFEYFSETQRNKGNFPGRFSGRQFSNSRSEMNVSTLELGDSALYLCASSNRAGGLMTQYFGPGTRLLVL.

This chain uses TRBV9 with TRBJ2-3; D remains ambiguous. V was pared by 4 bases and J by 1 base, with 13 bases between. CDR1 is SGDLS, CDR2 YYNGEE, per germline. CDR3 length equals 15 residues. The CDR3 DNA reads TGTGCCAGCAGCCCCATCCTTGGGCGCACAGATACGCAGTATTTT. This translates into CASSPILGRTDTQYF.

This clone was detected a few times. V gene TRBV11-2 combines with J gene TRBJ1-1; the match to TRBD1 covers 9 bases. V lost 5 bases, J lost 7 bases, and 11 bases stayed unmatched. Per the germline V gene, CDR1 is SGHAT and CDR2 is FQNNGV. This CDR3 is 15 amino acids long. CDR3 amino acids: CASSLYRGLSGEAFF. Written as DNA, the CDR3 is TGTGCCAGCAGCCTATACAGGGGGCTCAGTGGTGAAGCTTTCTTT. The variable domain in full, with the rest retrieved from reference TRBV11-2 and TRBJ1-1, is EAGVAQSPRYKIIEKRQSVAFWCNPISGHATLYWYQQILGQGPKLLIQFQNNGVVDDSQLPKDRFSAERLKGVDSTLKIQPAKLEDSAVYLCASSLYRGLSGEAFFGQGTRLTVV.